This T cell receptor beta chain was captured in a study of T cell responses to AZD1222 COVID-19 vaccine. Study outcomes and limitations: Only a handful of AZD1222 recipients tested seropositive at baseline. Unmutated variant regions are reportedly the target of nearly half of TCRs that are spike-specific. The sample set comprised mostly white British donors with more females, and clonal diversity was possibly underestimated.

With regard to this clone: The antigen remains unidentified.

The data were produced by immunoSEQ multiplex PCR, yet TCRdb's version contains in-frame clones alone and is incomplete. The table shows 120,000 to 150,000 clones, with about 87% occurring only once. V lost 7 bases and J lost 4, with 4 bases in between. This CDR3 is 10 amino acids long. CDR1 is GTSNPN, CDR2 SVGIG, per germline (reference sequence). The sequencing here drew on peripheral blood, taken on day 0 of AZD1222 vaccination. The receptor was isolated from an adult in good health. The chain employs TRBV30 and TRBJ1-4; no clear D. DNA of the CDR3: TGTGCCTTATATAATGAAAAACTGTTTTTT. It yields the protein CALYNEKLFF.